This T cell receptor beta chain is drawn from a study of PD-L1 blockade in urothelial cancer. About the research overall: Blood samples contained a median 141,255 T cells.

Spiking of synthetic TCR analog templates was performed in each PCR. TCRdb keeps only in-frame clones here, not all; method: immunoSEQ multiplex PCR. The data contain 70,000 or so clones, roughly nine tenths of them singletons. CDR1 SGHNT and CDR2 YENEEA come from the germline V gene. The CDR3 is 17 amino acids. The V and J ends lost 5 bases and 3 bases, in that order; junction bases with no gene match: 8. Concerning this clone itself: Its antigen is not identified.

Study-wide results and limits: Better survival was forecast by a pretreatment blood TCR clonality below the median.

The chain combines TRBV11-3 with TRBJ2-1; 12 bases map to TRBD2. Sequenced here: PBMCs, sampled around atezolizumab (anti-PD-L1) treatment. The TCR originated in a man in his 60s with urothelial cancer. The CDR3 bases are TGTGCCAGCAGCAAAGCTAGCGGGAGGGCCTTCTACAATGAGCAGTTCTTC. It codes for CASSKASGRAFYNEQFF.